This T cell receptor beta chain was retrieved from a study of T cells after yellow fever vaccination. TCRdb ran MiXCR on the 5' RACE reads and lists one entry per CDR3 protein. The sample carries 300,000 or so distinct CDR3 sequences, roughly 7% recorded once. Looked up from germline, CDR1 is SEHNR and CDR2 is FQNEAQ (reference sequence). Trimming removed 2 bases from V and 3 bases from J; junction bases left unmatched: 6. This CDR3 is 16 amino acids long. At least ten counts were recorded for this clonotype. The V call is TRBV7-9, the J call TRBJ2-1; TRBD1 matches at 8 bases. This sequence was found in a man aged 18-30 years who received the YFV17D yellow fever vaccine. This sample comprised PBMCs, obtained about 41 days after the first yellow fever vaccination. In DNA, the CDR3 is TGTGCCAGCAGCTTATCGCAGGGGGCATTCTACAATGAGCAGTTCTTC. Translation: CASSLSQGAFYNEQFF.